Sequencing of this T cell receptor beta chain was carried out in a study of glioma-infiltrating T cells. Using RNA template, CDR3s of TCR alpha and beta were amplified with iRepertoire arm-PCR. A single record per CDR3 protein comes from TCRdb applying MiXCR to the multiplex PCR reads. The data contain about 400,000 distinct CDR3 sequences, roughly 41% of them singletons. The CDR3 contains 16 residues. Germline values: CDR1 KGHSH, CDR2 LQKENI. With V trimmed by 3 bases and J by 5 bases, 11 bases remained unmatched. The clonotype comes from a human donor with low-grade glioma or glioblastoma, undergoing nonglioma brain surgery, or in good health (not recorded which). Source material: glioma tissue, nonneoplastic brain tissue, or PBMCs (not recorded which). V usage is TRBV18 and J usage is TRBJ2-7, with 9 bases aligning to TRBD2. The CDR3 spells CASSPIAGVSPDEQYF. CDR3 DNA sequence: TGTGCCAGCTCACCGATAGCGGGAGTTTCCCCAGACGAGCAGTACTTC.